What follows are 30 T cell receptor beta chains derived from one specimen sequenced in a study of response to subunit inactivated influenza vaccine. TCRdb passed the RT-PCR reads through MiXCR, listing each CDR3 protein once. The table includes roughly 290,000 distinct CDR3 sequences, around a fifth detected once. The sequenced sample was PBMCs from blood, obtained 21 months after vaccination. Source of these receptors: a man aged 45 to 75 who received an inactivated influenza vaccine.

The rearrangement joins TRBV7-9 to TRBJ2-7; possibly TRBD2 for D (5 bases). This CDR3 comprises 13 residues. Germline CDR1 and CDR2: SEHNR and FQNEAQ (reference sequence). The ends were cut back, 4 bases at V and 2 bases at J, with 9 bases in the middle. CDR3 nucleotides: TGTGCCAGCAGCTCTCAGGAGGCCTACGAGCAGTACTTC. It is translated as CASSSQEAYEQYF.

This clonotype was counted between two and nine times. The chain employs TRBV6-1 and TRBJ2-3; possible D gene TRBD1, 6 bases. Between the trimmed V and J ends, which lost 2 bases and 2 bases, there was a span of 8 bases. From germline, CDR1 is MNHNS and CDR2 SASEGT. The CDR3 is 14 amino acids. CDR3 region: CASSEYRDTDTQYF. CDR3 bases: TGTGCCAGCAGTGAATACAGGGACACAGATACGCAGTATTTT.

This clonotype came up a few times. The genes are TRBV3-1 and TRBJ1-1, with D perhaps matching TRBD1 (5 bases). Germline CDR1 is LGHDT and CDR2 is YNNKEL (reference sequence). This CDR3 has 14 amino acids. The ends were cut back, 6 bases at V and 0 bases at J, with 11 bases in the middle. CDR3 nucleotides: TGTGCCAGCAGAAAGACAGATATGAACACTGAAGCTTTCTTT. It codes for CASRKTDMNTEAFF.

This clonotype was seen a few times. The chain links TRBV10-3 to TRBJ2-1; D unresolved. The CDR3 runs to 11 residues. Germline assignment: CDR1 ENHRY and CDR2 SYGVKD. Between the trimmed V and J ends, which lost 3 bases and 6 bases, there was a span of 3 bases. The CDR3 bases are TGTGCCATCAGTGATTCCAATGAGCAGTTCTTC. It encodes CAISDSNEQFF.

This sequence joins TRBV5-1 and TRBJ1-1; D remains ambiguous. Germline V gives CDR1 SGHRS, CDR2 YFSETQ. The CDR3 covers 15 residues. V was pared by 3 bases and J by 5 bases, with 17 bases between. CDR3 nucleotide sequence: TGCGCCAGCAGCTCCCGCCTTAGGGAGGTTACTGAAGCTTTCTTT. Translation: CASSSRLREVTEAFF. The variable domain in full, completed from reference TRBV5-1 and TRBJ1-1, reads KAGVTQTPRYLIKTRGQQVTLSCSPISGHRSVSWYQQTPGQGLQFLFEYFSETQRNKGNFPGRFSGRQFSNSRSEMNVSTLELGDSALYLCASSSRLREVTEAFFGQGTRLTVV.

In its sample, this clonotype was seen many times. The V and J genes are TRBV4-3 and TRBJ2-2; D might be TRBD2 (6 bases). CDR3 size: 12 residues. Germline assignment: CDR1 LGHNA and CDR2 YSLEER. Trimming cost V 3 bases and J 7 bases, with 6 bases left between them. The DNA for the CDR3 is TGCGCCAGCAGCCAGGGAGGCGGGGAGCTGTTTTTT. Translating it yields CASSQGGGELFF.

The chain is built from TRBV20-1 and TRBJ1-4; D is unresolved. Per the germline V gene, CDR1 is DFQATT and CDR2 is SNEGSKA (reference sequence). The V end was cut by 1 base, the J end by 7 bases, with 10 bases between. There are 13 residues in the CDR3. The CDR3, as DNA: TGCAGTGCTAGAGTAGAAGTTGTTGAAAAACTGTTTTTT. Translation: CSARVEVVEKLFF.

The rearrangement links TRBV11-2 to TRBJ2-1; D tentatively reads TRBD1 or TRBD2 (5 bases each). The CDR3 runs to 17 residues. Germline V lookup: CDR1 SGHAT, CDR2 FQNNGV. Trimming cost V 2 bases and J 8 bases, with 22 bases left between them. The chain's CDR3 is CASSLFLGGGTLDEQFF. The CDR3 bases are TGTGCCAGCAGCTTATTTCTTGGGGGTGGCACTTTGGATGAGCAGTTCTTC. The complete variable domain, with remaining parts taken from reference TRBV11-2 and TRBJ2-1, reads EAGVAQSPRYKIIEKRQSVAFWCNPISGHATLYWYQQILGQGPKLLIQFQNNGVVDDSQLPKDRFSAERLKGVDSTLKIQPAKLEDSAVYLCASSLFLGGGTLDEQFFGPGTRLTVL.

The V call is TRBV20-1, the J call TRBJ2-5, with D possibly matching TRBD2 (6 bases). The CDR3 contains 16 residues. CDR1 DFQATT and CDR2 SNEGSKA come from the germline V gene (reference sequence). Trimming shortened V by 2 bases and J by 5 bases, and 21 bases separated the two germline ends. The CDR3 DNA reads as TGCAGTGCTAGAAGTCCGTCCGGGGGAGGTCTGGAGACCCAGTACTTC. As protein: CSARSPSGGGLETQYF.

There are a few counts of this clonotype. The CDR3 sequence: CASSLRSGRLRDTQYF. In DNA, the CDR3 is TGTGCCAGCAGCTTACGTAGCGGGAGATTGAGGGATACGCAGTATTTT. The chain carries TRBV7-2 and TRBJ2-3; 9 bases fit TRBD2. Germline V gene data show CDR1 as SGHTA and CDR2 as FQGNSA. V lost 2 bases, J lost 6 bases, and 9 bases stayed unmatched. The CDR3 spans 16 residues.

There are a few counts of this clonotype. The chain recombines TRBV15 with TRBJ1-4, with no clear D. CDR3 length equals 15 residues. Germline CDR1 LNHNV, CDR2 YYDKDF (reference sequence). V dropped 2 bases and J dropped 2 bases, with 9 bases sitting between them. The CDR3 sequence is CATSRTSGTNEKLFF. In DNA form, the CDR3 reads TGTGCCACCAGCAGAACCAGTGGGACTAATGAAAAACTGTTTTTT.

This clonotype turned up a few times. V usage is TRBV20-1 and J usage is TRBJ2-5, with a weak D call TRBD2 (6 bases). The germline V gene encodes CDR1 DFQATT and CDR2 SNEGSKA (reference sequence). This CDR3 has 12 amino acids. Trimming shortened V by 3 bases and J by 2 bases, and 7 bases separated the two germline ends. CDR3 in DNA: TGCAGTGCTAGCGGGGGACAAGAGACCCAGTACTTC. Translation: CSASGGQETQYF.

The chain uses TRBV27 and TRBJ1-1; D gene unclear. Trimming pared 6 bases from V and 1 base from J, leaving 15 bases between. This CDR3 comprises 15 residues. Germline CDR1 reads MNHEY; CDR2 reads SMNVEV (reference sequence). CDR3 nucleotide sequence: TGTGCCAGCAGCCTCCTACCCGCACGGAACACTGAAGCTTTCTTT. This translates into CASSLLPARNTEAFF.

The chain joins TRBV5-5 to TRBJ2-7; D is unresolved. Per germline, CDR1 SGHKS and CDR2 YYEKEE (reference sequence). Trimming removed 1 base at V and 0 bases at J, with 5 bases between. The CDR3 contains 13 residues. The CDR3 coding sequence is TGTGCCAGCAGCTTGCGGAGCTCCTACGAGCAGTACTTC. This encodes CASSLRSSYEQYF.

This clonotype has ten or more counts. V and J are TRBV4-1 and TRBJ2-5; possible D gene TRBD1, 6 bases. This CDR3 spans 13 amino acids. V dropped 1 base and J dropped 5 bases, with 8 bases sitting between them. Germline V CDR1 and CDR2: MGHRA, YSYEKL. The CDR3 nucleotides read TGCGCCAGCAGCCAAGCAGGGGTGGAGACCCAGTACTTC. This translates into CASSQAGVETQYF.

The CDR3 DNA follows: TGCAGTGCTAGATACGGCAGGGCCAATTCACCCCTCCACTTT. This translates into CSARYGRANSPLHF. This chain connects TRBV20-1 to TRBJ1-6; possible D gene TRBD1, 5 bases. This CDR3 comprises 14 residues. V lost 2 bases, J lost 7 bases, and 12 bases lay in between. Germline loops: CDR1 DFQATT, CDR2 SNEGSKA (reference sequence).

J is TRBJ2-5 and V is TRBV7-9; perhaps D is TRBD1 or TRBD2 (5 bases each). CDR3 length: 17 residues. The germline CDR1 and CDR2 sequences are SEHNR and FQNEAQ (reference sequence). Between the trimmed V and J ends, which lost 5 bases and 0 bases, there was a span of 19 bases. CDR3 nucleotide sequence: TGTGCCAGCAGCACCGATAGCGCCGGGGCCTACCAAGAGACCCAGTACTTC. It yields the protein CASSTDSAGAYQETQYF.

The chain carries TRBV18 and TRBJ2-7; 7 bases align to TRBD1. The CDR3 contains 16 residues. In germline, CDR1 is KGHSH, CDR2 LQKENI. V lost 5 bases to trimming and J lost 2 bases; unmatched junction nucleotides: 12. CDR3 DNA sequence: TGTGCCAGCTCAGCCGTGGGACAGTCCTCTACCTACGAGCAGTACTTC. This translates into CASSAVGQSSTYEQYF.

This clonotype was found once. This chain links TRBV5-1 with TRBJ2-1; no definite D call. Trimming pared 4 bases from V and 0 bases from J, leaving 11 bases between. CDR1 is SGHRS, CDR2 YFSETQ, per germline. CDR3 length: 15 amino acids. The CDR3 sequence is CASSRAGLSYNEQFF. The CDR3 DNA reads TGCGCCAGCAGCCGGGCCGGCCTCTCCTACAATGAGCAGTTCTTC.

The chain has TRBV5-1 and TRBJ2-3; D remains unclear. V was pared by 1 base and J by 4 bases, with 7 bases between. The length of the CDR3 is 13 residues. The germline V gene has CDR1 SGHRS and CDR2 YFSETQ. The CDR3, as DNA: TGCGCCAGCAGCTTGATCCCATCAGATACGCAGTATTTT. Translation gives CASSLIPSDTQYF.

This clonotype was picked up a small number of times. The CDR3 sequence is CASRSPGTGGGEAFF. The CDR3 DNA follows: TGTGCCAGCAGGTCCCCCGGGACAGGGGGCGGTGAAGCTTTCTTT. The V gene is TRBV6-1, the J gene TRBJ1-1; TRBD1 matches at 12 bases. CDR1 is MNHNS and CDR2 is SASEGT in the germline V gene. With 6 bases clipped from V and 7 bases from J, the junction kept 9 bases outside the gene matches. There are 15 residues in the CDR3.

The chain's CDR3 is CASRSLAGTYEQYF. The CDR3, as DNA: TGTGCCAGCAGATCACTAGCGGGTACCTACGAGCAGTACTTC. V usage is TRBV6-2 or TRBV6-3 and J usage is TRBJ2-7; 9 bases agree with TRBD2. CDR1 is MNHEY, CDR2 SVGEGT, per germline. CDR3 size: 14 residues. The J segment lost 2 bases and the V segment lost 6 bases, leaving 5 bases of the junction unmatched.

This clonotype was seen more than once but under ten times. This sequence joins TRBV5-5 and TRBJ2-3, with TRBD1 identical over 9 bases. Germline values: CDR1 SGHKS, CDR2 YYEKEE (reference sequence). V lost 3 bases to trimming and J lost 4 bases; unmatched junction nucleotides: 6. There are 15 residues in the CDR3. The CDR3 spells CASSSDRGPADTQYF. In DNA form, the CDR3 reads TGTGCCAGCAGCTCGGACAGGGGTCCGGCAGATACGCAGTATTTT.

The rearrangement joins TRBV6-1 to TRBJ2-2; D remains unclear. This CDR3 region has 14 residues. Trimming cost V 4 bases and J 2 bases, with 8 bases left between them. The V gene's germline CDR1 is MNHNS and CDR2 SASEGT. CDR3 sequence reads: CASSVQINTGELFF. The CDR3 DNA is TGTGCCAGCAGTGTACAGATCAACACCGGGGAGCTGTTTTTT.

This clonotype was counted many times. The chain recombines TRBV24-1 with TRBJ1-2; the D is unclear. Germline assignment: CDR1 KGHDR and CDR2 SFDVKD. V was cut by 2 bases and J by 2 bases, with 8 bases left in between. The CDR3 loop spans 14 amino acids. Written as DNA, the CDR3 is TGTGCCACCAGTGATTGGACGGGAAACTATGGCTACACCTTC. Its translation: CATSDWTGNYGYTF.

This clonotype was counted a few times. The CDR3 DNA is TGTGCCAGCAGACGGGACAGGGGTAATGAAAAACTGTTTTTT. It encodes CASRRDRGNEKLFF. This rearrangement joins TRBV6-1 to TRBJ1-4; 10 bases align to TRBD1. Germline trimming cut 6 bases from V and 4 bases from J; bases unmatched to any gene: 2. The CDR3 has 14 residues. Per the germline V gene, CDR1 is MNHNS and CDR2 is SASEGT.

This clonotype was seen a handful of times. This chain links TRBV30 with TRBJ1-6; no clear D. The V end lost 5 bases, the J end lost 1 base, and 6 bases lay between the germline ends. The CDR3 consists of 13 residues. Germline V gene sequence: CDR1 GTSNPN, CDR2 SVGIG (reference sequence). CDR3 residues: CAWANSYNSPLHF. The CDR3 nucleotides read TGTGCCTGGGCCAATTCCTATAATTCACCCCTCCACTTT.

This clonotype turned up a few times. This chain connects TRBV7-9 to TRBJ2-1; perhaps TRBD2 as D (6 bases). The germline V gene encodes CDR1 SEHNR and CDR2 FQNEAQ (reference sequence). The CDR3 covers 12 residues. The ends were cut back, 5 bases at V and 9 bases at J, with 11 bases in the middle. CDR3 nucleotides: TGTGCCAGCAGCCCAACTAGCTTTGAGCAGTTCTTC. Protein product: CASSPTSFEQFF.

This clonotype was found a few times. V gene TRBV12-3 or TRBV12-4 combines with J gene TRBJ1-1; no firm D call. The CDR3 runs 14 residues. The V and J ends lost 3 bases and 0 bases respectively, with 8 bases between them. CDR3 residues: CASSFSRVNTEAFF. CDR3 in DNA: TGTGCCAGCAGTTTTTCCCGGGTGAACACTGAAGCTTTCTTT.

This clonotype was counted ten times or more. The chain joins TRBV12-3 or TRBV12-4 to TRBJ1-5; TRBD1 aligns across 9 bases. The CDR3 is made up of 14 amino acids. V gave up 6 bases and J gave up 7 bases; unmatched junction bases: 7. CDR3 region: CASSQGQGYQPQHF. DNA of the CDR3: TGTGCCAGCAGCCAGGGACAGGGATACCAGCCCCAGCATTTT.